This TCR beta chain was identified during a study of cytomegalovirus exposure and HLA in healthy donors (dated by TCRdb to 2015 to 2018). As for the study more broadly: The 500 to 800 repertoires of the first cohort and the roughly 120 validation repertoires were produced on the same platform, according to a later analysis. To predict cytomegalovirus infection status, the study combined high-throughput TCR immunosequencing, statistical association of individual TCRs with disease status, and machine learning. Along with the 666-subject first cohort, a separate validation cohort of roughly 110 different subjects was used. The study aimed to test whether signatures of past pathogen exposure could be identified by cataloging public T cell receptors.

Donors formed part of the validation cohort, which comprised some 120 subjects and was distinct from the first cohort of 666 subjects. Libraries were built with the immunoSEQ multiplex PCR assay. From the authors' description of their analysis: A statistical classification framework was developed to diagnose cytomegalovirus status using the catalog of TCR beta chain sequences. TCRdb provides this immuneACCESS table in a form limited to in-frame rearrangements. Some clones are lacking; in checked studies, under half of them reflect an unresolved V gene, and why the rest are absent is not known. V, J and clone size are taken as reported in that table, and D and trimming were inferred from the DNA itself. Present in this sample are approximately 160,000 clones, about 90% of which were seen just once. Roughly 3% of the sample goes to the ten largest clones. In regard to this clone: Its antigen specificity is not known. There are no base qualities to consult, and no much larger clone falls within one base.

Results and caveats for the whole study, not just this receptor: A later analysis lacked HLA typing for the validation cohort, so it scored co-occurrence in that cohort across all 110 or so repertoires. A total of fewer than 200 TCR beta chains were listed by the study as associated with cytomegalovirus. Across donors, most TCR sequences were observed very rarely, whereas some public TCRs were present in many individuals. The authors suggested that the approach could potentially be extended to other disease states and immunological phenotypes. A few of the identified cytomegalovirus-associated TCR beta chains were confirmed in vitro to be specific for cytomegalovirus antigens. Of the cluster scores, around 95% were above 0 in a later analysis, which found that TCRs clustered in the first cohort also tended to co-occur in the 120 validation repertoires. The classifier was reported to diagnose cytomegalovirus status with high specificity and sensitivity in both the original and validation cohorts.

The germline V gene (reference sequence) sets CDR1 to MNHEY and CDR2 to SMNVEV. V is pared back by 9 bases and J by 3 bases, with 6 bases lying between the germline termini. From its cysteine to its phenylalanine, the CDR3 spans 10 amino acids. Only the CDR3 DNA is retained, 30 bases long and in frame from the first base. This receptor was taken from a woman between 18 and 29 years old in good health and CMV-seropositive. Here the chain combines TRBV27 and TRBJ2-7, with the D gene uncertain. The sample comprised PBMCs. The DNA sequence is as follows: TGTGCCAGTTCAGTCTACGAGCAGTACTTC. It is translated as CASSVYEQYF.